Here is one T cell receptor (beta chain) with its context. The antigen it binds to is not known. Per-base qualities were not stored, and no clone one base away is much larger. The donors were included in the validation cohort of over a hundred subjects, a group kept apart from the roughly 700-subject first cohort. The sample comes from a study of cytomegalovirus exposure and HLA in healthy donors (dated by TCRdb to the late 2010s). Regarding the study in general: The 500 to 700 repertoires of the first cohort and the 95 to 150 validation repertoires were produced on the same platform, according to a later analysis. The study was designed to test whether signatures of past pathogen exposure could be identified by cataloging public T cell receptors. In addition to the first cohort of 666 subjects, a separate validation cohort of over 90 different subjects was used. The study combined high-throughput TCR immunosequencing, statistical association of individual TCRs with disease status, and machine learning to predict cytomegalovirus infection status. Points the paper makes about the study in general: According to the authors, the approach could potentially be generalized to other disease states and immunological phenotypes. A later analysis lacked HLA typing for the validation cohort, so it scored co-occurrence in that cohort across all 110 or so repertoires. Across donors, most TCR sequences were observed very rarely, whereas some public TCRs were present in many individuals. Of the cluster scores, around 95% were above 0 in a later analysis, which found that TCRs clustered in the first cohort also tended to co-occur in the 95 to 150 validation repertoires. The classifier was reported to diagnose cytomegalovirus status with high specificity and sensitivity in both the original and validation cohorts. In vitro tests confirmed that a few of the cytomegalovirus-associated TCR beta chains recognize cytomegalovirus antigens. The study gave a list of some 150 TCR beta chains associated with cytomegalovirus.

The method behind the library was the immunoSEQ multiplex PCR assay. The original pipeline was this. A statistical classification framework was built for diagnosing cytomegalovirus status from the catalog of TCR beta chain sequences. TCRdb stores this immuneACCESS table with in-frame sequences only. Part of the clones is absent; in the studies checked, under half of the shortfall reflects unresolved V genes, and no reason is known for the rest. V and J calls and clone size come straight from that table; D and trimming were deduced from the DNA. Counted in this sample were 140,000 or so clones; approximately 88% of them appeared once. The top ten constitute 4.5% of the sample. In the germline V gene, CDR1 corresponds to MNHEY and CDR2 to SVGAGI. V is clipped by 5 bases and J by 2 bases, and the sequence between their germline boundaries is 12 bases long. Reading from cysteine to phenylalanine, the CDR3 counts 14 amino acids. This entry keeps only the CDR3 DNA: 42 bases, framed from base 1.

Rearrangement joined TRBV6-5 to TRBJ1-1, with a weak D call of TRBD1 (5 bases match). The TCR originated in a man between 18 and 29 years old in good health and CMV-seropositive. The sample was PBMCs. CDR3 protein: CASSPDRRNTEAFF. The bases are TGTGCCAGCAGTCCTGACAGACGAAACACTGAAGCTTTCTTT.